The rows below give T cell receptor beta chains drawn from one sample of a study of blood T cell repertoires in COVID-19. Here immunoSEQ multiplex PCR was the method, and the copy in TCRdb shows in-frame clones only, minus some. The sample has over 250,000 clones; more than 80% are singletons. Specimen: PBMCs or T cells enriched from blood (not recorded which). These receptors all come from a woman aged 18-29 years who had recovered from COVID-19. Each CDR3 is given with its conserved first and last residue. The D gene is left open where the match is weak. Some rows have no size entry. The others give once, few or many, or a class for an expanded clone.

once	TRBV5-8	-	TRBJ1-6	CASSLRPQGGSSPLHF	TGTGCCAGCAGCTTGCGGCCACAGGGTGGGTCTTCACCCCTCCACTTT
-	TRBV28	-	TRBJ2-7	CASSPHGGFSYEQYF	TGTGCCAGCAGCCCCCACGGCGGGTTCTCCTACGAGCAGTACTTC
-	TRBV5-1	-	TRBJ2-6	CASSLASSGANVLTF	TGCGCCAGCAGCTTGGCGTCCTCTGGGGCCAACGTCCTGACTTTC
-	TRBV14	TRBD1	TRBJ1-2	CASARQGAGGYTF	TGTGCCAGCGCCAGACAGGGGGCAGGGGGCTACACCTTC
-	TRBV5-8	TRBD1	TRBJ1-2	CASSLAGTDRLYGYTF	TGTGCCAGCAGCTTGGCCGGGACAGACCGCCTCTATGGCTACACCTTC
-	TRBV6-5	-	TRBJ2-7	CASIAWGEENEQYF	TGTGCCAGCATCGCGTGGGGGGAAGAAAACGAGCAGTACTTC
-	TRBV28	-	TRBJ1-5	CASSLYFRPSMRQPQHF	TGTGCCAGCAGTTTATACTTTCGCCCATCCATGCGTCAGCCCCAGCATTTT
-	TRBV9	-	TRBJ1-1	CASSGEGNTEAFF	TGTGCCAGCAGCGGAGAGGGGAACACTGAAGCTTTCTTT
-	TRBV20-1	-	TRBJ1-2	CSASLPGGGLSYTF	TGCAGTGCTAGTCTACCGGGCGGGGGCTTAAGCTACACCTTC
-	TRBV7-9	TRBD1	TRBJ1-5	CASSLWAGTGNQPQHF	TGTGCCAGCAGCTTATGGGCCGGGACAGGCAATCAGCCCCAGCATTTT
-	TRBV7-9	TRBD1	TRBJ1-5	CASSLAPPGQGHQPQHF	TGTGCCAGCAGCTTGGCCCCCCCGGGACAGGGTCACCAGCCCCAGCATTTT
-	TRBV2	-	TRBJ2-7	CASSSYEQYF	TGTGCCAGCTCTTCCTACGAGCAGTACTTC
-	TRBV2	-	TRBJ2-1	CASSGEPSYNEQFF	TGTGCCAGCAGTGGCGAGCCCTCCTACAATGAGCAGTTCTTC
-	TRBV6-5	TRBD1	TRBJ2-7	CASRPGQGFEQYF	TGTGCCAGCAGGCCTGGACAGGGGTTCGAGCAGTACTTC
-	TRBV13	-	TRBJ2-7	CASSSGGLPYEQYF	TGTGCCAGCAGCTCCGGGGGGCTTCCCTACGAGCAGTACTTC
-	TRBV28	TRBD1	TRBJ2-1	CASRSQGAYEQFF	TGTGCCAGCAGATCTCAGGGGGCTTATGAGCAGTTCTTC
once	TRBV14	-	TRBJ2-7	CASSNRVWEQYF	TGTGCCAGCAGCAACAGGGTTTGGGAGCAGTACTTC
-	TRBV6-5	-	TRBJ2-3	CASTAGVWVDTQYF	TGTGCCAGCACGGCCGGGGTTTGGGTAGATACGCAGTATTTT
-	TRBV12-3/TRBV12-4	TRBD2	TRBJ2-1	CASSRSGPEQFF	TGTGCCAGCAGTCGTAGCGGGCCTGAGCAGTTCTTC
-	TRBV10-3	-	TRBJ2-3	CATSGLLYGTDTQYF	TGTGCCACTTCGGGACTCCTTTACGGCACAGATACGCAGTATTTT
-	TRBV19	-	TRBJ2-7	CASSIESF	TGTGCCAGTAGTATAGAGAGCTTC
-	TRBV3-1/TRBV3-2	TRBD1	TRBJ1-2	CASSSSTTGAHDTF	TGTGCCAGCAGCTCGAGTACGACAGGGGCACACGACACCTTC
few	TRBV10-1	TRBD1	TRBJ1-1	CASSAGTGGPNTEAFF	TGCGCCAGCAGTGCAGGGACAGGGGGCCCGAACACTGAAGCTTTCTTT
-	TRBV19	TRBD1	TRBJ1-4	CASSPRQGSVDEKLFF	TGTGCCAGTAGTCCCCGACAGGGAAGCGTTGATGAAAAACTGTTTTTT
once	TRBV29-1	-	TRBJ1-1	CSVDGVLTEAFF	TGCAGCGTTGACGGCGTTTTGACAGAAGCTTTCTTT
-	TRBV6-5	TRBD2	TRBJ2-1	CASSYLSGGDNEQFF	TGTGCCAGCAGTTACTTGTCGGGGGGGGACAATGAGCAGTTCTTC
-	TRBV27	-	TRBJ2-2	CASSLEGYGNTGELFF	TGTGCCAGCAGTTTAGAGGGATATGGCAACACCGGGGAGCTGTTTTTT
-	TRBV12-3/TRBV12-4	-	TRBJ2-3	CASRLTGSDTQYF	TGTGCCAGCAGGTTAACAGGGTCAGATACGCAGTATTTT
-	TRBV11-2	-	TRBJ1-2	CASSHGSGGYTF	TGTGCCAGCAGCCACGGTTCGGGGGGCTACACCTTC